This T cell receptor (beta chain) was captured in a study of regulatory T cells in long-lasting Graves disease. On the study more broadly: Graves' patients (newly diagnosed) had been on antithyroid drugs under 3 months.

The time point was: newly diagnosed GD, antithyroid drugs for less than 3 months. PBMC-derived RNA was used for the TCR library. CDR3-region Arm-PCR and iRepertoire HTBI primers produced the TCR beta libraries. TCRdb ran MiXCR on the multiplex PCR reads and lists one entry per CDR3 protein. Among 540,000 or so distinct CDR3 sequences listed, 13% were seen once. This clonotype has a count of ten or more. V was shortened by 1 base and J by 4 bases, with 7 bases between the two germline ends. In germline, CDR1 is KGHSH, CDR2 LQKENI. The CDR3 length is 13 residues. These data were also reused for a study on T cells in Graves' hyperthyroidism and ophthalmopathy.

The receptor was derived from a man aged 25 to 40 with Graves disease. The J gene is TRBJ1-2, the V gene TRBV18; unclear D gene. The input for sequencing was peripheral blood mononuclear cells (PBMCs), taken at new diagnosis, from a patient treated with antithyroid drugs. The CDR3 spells CASSPLEIYGYTF. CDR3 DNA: TGTGCCAGCTCACCACTGGAGATCTATGGCTACACCTTC.